Listed here are 7 T cell receptor beta chains from one sample, sequenced in a study of T cell repertoires in cytomegalovirus infection. Each CDR3 protein is one row after TCRdb ran MiXCR on the reads. The sample consists of roughly 150,000 distinct CDR3 sequences, 20% to 30% of them appearing once. The sequenced sample was PBMCs. The source is a human donor in good health (CMV status not recorded). Some clones in this sample may be carry-over from other donors' samples.

In this sample, this clonotype turned up many times. The genes are TRBV7-8 and TRBJ2-2; no clear D gene. Trimming took 1 base from V and 5 from J, leaving 14 bases between them. The V gene's germline CDR1 is SGHVS and CDR2 FQNEAQ. The CDR3 contains 16 residues. CDR3 bases: TGTGCCAGCAGCTTAGGCAGGCAAGGGAAAACCGGGGAGCTGTTTTTT. As protein: CASSLGRQGKTGELFF.

V usage is TRBV28 and J usage is TRBJ1-5, with a possible D match to TRBD1 (6 bases). The length of the CDR3 is 13 residues. CDR1 and CDR2 from the germline V gene are MDHEN and SYDVKM. The germline V and J ends were trimmed by 10 bases and 5 bases, with 15 bases remaining between them. The CDR3 spells CAIQRGYDQPQHF. CDR3 DNA sequence: TGTGCCATCCAGAGGGGGTACGATCAGCCCCAGCATTTT.

The chain couples TRBV2 to TRBJ2-1; D not resolved. The CDR3 is 14 amino acids. V gave up 6 bases and J gave up 0 bases, with 9 bases separating them. Germline assignment: CDR1 SNHLY and CDR2 FYNNEI. CDR3 in DNA: TGTGCCAGCAGCCACTCGAGCTCCTACAATGAGCAGTTCTTC. Its protein is CASSHSSSYNEQFF.

In this sample, this clonotype turned up a few times. This chain uses TRBV20-1 with TRBJ2-4; D not certain. Looked up from germline, CDR1 is DFQATT and CDR2 is SNEGSKA (reference sequence). The germline V and J ends were trimmed by 6 bases and 8 bases, with 11 bases remaining between them. The CDR3 consists of 11 residues. The CDR3 DNA is TGCAGTGCCGAGGCCGGGCACATTCAGTACTTC. Amino acids: CSAEAGHIQYF.

The genes are TRBV19 and TRBJ2-1; 9 nucleotides line up with TRBD2. The CDR3 contains 15 residues. The germline CDR1 and CDR2 sequences are LNHDA and SQIVND (reference sequence). J gave up 4 bases and V 5 bases, and 6 bases lay outside the gene matches. DNA for the CDR3: TGTGCCAGTAGTTCGACTAGCGGAGGATACAATGAGCAGTTCTTC. This codes for CASSSTSGGYNEQFF.

A word on this clonotype: An end of the junction differs from the germline gene, which may be a read error. This chain connects TRBV7-9 to TRBJ2-3; a possible D gene is TRBD2 (6 bases). The CDR3 is 15 amino acids. CDR1 and CDR2 (germline): SEHNR, FQNEAQ (reference sequence). In nucleotides, the CDR3 is TGTACCAGCAGCGCGTGGAGGGCTCCCACAGATACGCAGTATTTT. Its translation: CTSSAWRAPTDTQYF.

Concerning this clonotype: Relative to the germline gene, one junction end is altered; a read error may explain this. CDR3 residues: CASSFEGSSPYGYTF. The CDR3 bases are TGCGCCAGCAGTTTCGAGGGGAGTTCCCCTTATGGCTACACCTTC. The chain has TRBV5-3 and TRBJ1-2; weak D call: TRBD1 (5 bases). TRBV5-3 is labeled an ORF, and its function is uncertain. The CDR3 covers 15 residues.